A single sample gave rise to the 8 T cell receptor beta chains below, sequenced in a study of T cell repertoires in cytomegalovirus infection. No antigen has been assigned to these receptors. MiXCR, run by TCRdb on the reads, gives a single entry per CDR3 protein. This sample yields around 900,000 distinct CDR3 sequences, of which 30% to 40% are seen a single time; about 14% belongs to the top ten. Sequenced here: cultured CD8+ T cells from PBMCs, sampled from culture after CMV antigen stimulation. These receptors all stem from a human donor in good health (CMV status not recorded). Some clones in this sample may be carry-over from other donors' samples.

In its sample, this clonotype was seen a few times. DNA for the CDR3: TGTGCCAGTAGTAAACAGCTCTCGTTGAACACTGAAGCTTTCTTT. As protein: CASSKQLSLNTEAFF. The V gene is TRBV19, the J gene TRBJ1-1; D gene unclear. V was trimmed by 4 bases and J by 0 bases, leaving 12 bases between them. Germline CDR1 reads LNHDA; CDR2 reads SQIVND (reference sequence). This CDR3 contains 15 residues.

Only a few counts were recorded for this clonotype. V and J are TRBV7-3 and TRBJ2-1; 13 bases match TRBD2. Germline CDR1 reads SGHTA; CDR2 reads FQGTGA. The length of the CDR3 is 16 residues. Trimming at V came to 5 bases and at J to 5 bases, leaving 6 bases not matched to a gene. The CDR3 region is CASSLRLAGGHNEQFF. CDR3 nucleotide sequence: TGTGCCAGCAGCCTCAGACTAGCGGGGGGCCACAATGAGCAGTTCTTC.

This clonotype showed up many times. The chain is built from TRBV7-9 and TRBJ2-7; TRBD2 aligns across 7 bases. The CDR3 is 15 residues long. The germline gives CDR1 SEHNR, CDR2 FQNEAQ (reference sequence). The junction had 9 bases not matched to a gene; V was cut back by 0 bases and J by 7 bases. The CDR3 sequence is CASSLAPGLSREQYF. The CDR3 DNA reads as TGTGCCAGCAGCTTAGCGCCGGGACTATCCAGGGAGCAGTACTTC.

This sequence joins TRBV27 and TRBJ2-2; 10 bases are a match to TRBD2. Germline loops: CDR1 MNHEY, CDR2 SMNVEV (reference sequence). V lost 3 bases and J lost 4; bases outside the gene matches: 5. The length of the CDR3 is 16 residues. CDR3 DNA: TGTGCCAGCAGTTTCACTAGCGGGGATACCACCGGGGAGCTGTTTTTT. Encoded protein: CASSFTSGDTTGELFF.

The CDR3 bases are TGCGCCAGCAGCCAAGATACAGGAAGAACAGATACGCAGTATTTT. It is translated as CASSQDTGRTDTQYF. The V and J genes are TRBV4-1 and TRBJ2-3; a weak D match, TRBD1 (5 bases). Looked up from germline, CDR1 is MGHRA and CDR2 is YSYEKL. The V gene lost 0 bases and the J gene lost 3 bases, with 10 bases spanning the gap. This CDR3 comprises 15 residues.

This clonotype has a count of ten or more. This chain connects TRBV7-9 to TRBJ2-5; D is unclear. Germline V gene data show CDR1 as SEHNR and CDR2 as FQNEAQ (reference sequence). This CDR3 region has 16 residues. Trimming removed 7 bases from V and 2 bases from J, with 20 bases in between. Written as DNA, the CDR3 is TGTGCCAGCACCACTTTCCGGTGGATGGGACAAGAGACCCAGTACTTC. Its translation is CASTTFRWMGQETQYF.

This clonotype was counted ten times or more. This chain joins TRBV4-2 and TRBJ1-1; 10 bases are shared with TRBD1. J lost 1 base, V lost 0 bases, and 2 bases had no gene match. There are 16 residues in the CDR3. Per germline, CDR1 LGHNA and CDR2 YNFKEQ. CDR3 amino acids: CASSQDRTGGNTEAFF. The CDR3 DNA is TGTGCCAGCAGCCAAGATAGGACAGGGGGGAACACTGAAGCTTTCTTT.

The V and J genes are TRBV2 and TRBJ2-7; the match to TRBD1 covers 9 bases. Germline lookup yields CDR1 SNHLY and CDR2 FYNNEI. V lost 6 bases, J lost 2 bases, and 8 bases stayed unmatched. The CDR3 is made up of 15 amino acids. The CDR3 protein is CASRITGGGTYEQYF. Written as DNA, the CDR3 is TGTGCCAGCAGAATTACAGGGGGCGGAACCTACGAGCAGTACTTC.